One and the same sample provided the 2 T cell receptor beta chains below, sequenced in a study of T cell responses to AZD1222 COVID-19 vaccine. Profiled with immunoSEQ multiplex PCR; TCRdb holds only in-frame clones, not every one. The table has more than 100,000 clones, about 90% seen once. The sequenced sample was peripheral blood, obtained on day 0 of AZD1222 vaccination. These receptors all come from an adult in good health.

This rearrangement joins TRBV6-5 to TRBJ2-6; no clear D. Trimming stripped 4 bases from V and 0 bases from J, with 7 bases between. CDR3 length: 15 residues. Germline CDR1 MNHEY, CDR2 SVGAGI. The CDR3 reads CASSFLSSGANVLTF. The CDR3 DNA follows: TGTGCCAGCAGTTTCTTGAGCTCTGGGGCCAACGTCCTGACTTTC.

This clone was seen only once. The chain couples TRBV6-5 to TRBJ1-3; D is unresolved. The germline gives CDR1 MNHEY, CDR2 SVGAGI. The V end lost 11 bases, the J end lost 2 bases, and 19 bases lay between the germline ends. The CDR3 has 15 residues. This CDR3 is CAALAPRGTGNTIYF. The CDR3 DNA sequence: TGTGCCGCTCTCGCTCCCCGGGGAACTGGAAACACCATATATTTT.